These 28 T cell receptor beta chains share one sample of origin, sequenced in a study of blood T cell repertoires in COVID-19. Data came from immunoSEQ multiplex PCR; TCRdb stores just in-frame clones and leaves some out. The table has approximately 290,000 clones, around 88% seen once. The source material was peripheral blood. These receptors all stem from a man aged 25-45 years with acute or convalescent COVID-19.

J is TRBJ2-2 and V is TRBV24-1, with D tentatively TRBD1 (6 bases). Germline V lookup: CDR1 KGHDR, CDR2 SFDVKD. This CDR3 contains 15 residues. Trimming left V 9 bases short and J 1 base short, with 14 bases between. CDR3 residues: CATHDPTGNTGELFF. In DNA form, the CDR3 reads TGTGCCACCCACGACCCGACAGGGAACACCGGGGAGCTGTTTTTT.

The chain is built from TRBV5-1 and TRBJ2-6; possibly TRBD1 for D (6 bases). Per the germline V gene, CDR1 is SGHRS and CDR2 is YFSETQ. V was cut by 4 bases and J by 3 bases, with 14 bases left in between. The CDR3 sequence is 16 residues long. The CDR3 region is CASSPLQGGGANVLTF. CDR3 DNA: TGCGCCAGCAGCCCACTACAGGGCGGTGGGGCCAACGTCCTGACTTTC. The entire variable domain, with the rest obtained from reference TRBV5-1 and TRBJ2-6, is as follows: KAGVTQTPRYLIKTRGQQVTLSCSPISGHRSVSWYQQTPGQGLQFLFEYFSETQRNKGNFPGRFSGRQFSNSRSEMNVSTLELGDSALYLCASSPLQGGGANVLTFGAGSRLTVL.

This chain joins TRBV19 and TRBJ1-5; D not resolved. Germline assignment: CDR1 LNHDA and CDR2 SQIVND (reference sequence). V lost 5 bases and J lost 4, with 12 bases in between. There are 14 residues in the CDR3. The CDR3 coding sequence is TGTGCCAGTAGTCCCACGAATCGGAATCAGCCCCAGCATTTT. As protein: CASSPTNRNQPQHF.

The CDR3 sequence: CASRQGYNSPLHF. The CDR3, as DNA: TGTGCCAGCAGACAGGGCTATAATTCACCCCTCCACTTT. The rearrangement joins TRBV3-1 (or the pseudogene TRBV3-2) to TRBJ1-6; possibly TRBD1 for D (6 bases). The CDR3 has 13 residues. Germline lookup yields CDR1 LGHDT and CDR2 YNNKEL (reference sequence). The ends were cut back, 6 bases at V and 3 bases at J, with 6 bases in the middle.

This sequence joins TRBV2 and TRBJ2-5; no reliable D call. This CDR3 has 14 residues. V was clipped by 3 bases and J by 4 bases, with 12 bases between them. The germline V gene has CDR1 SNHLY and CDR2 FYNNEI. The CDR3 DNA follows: TGTGCCAGCAGTGATGGGCTGGGTCGAGAGACCCAGTACTTC. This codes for CASSDGLGRETQYF.

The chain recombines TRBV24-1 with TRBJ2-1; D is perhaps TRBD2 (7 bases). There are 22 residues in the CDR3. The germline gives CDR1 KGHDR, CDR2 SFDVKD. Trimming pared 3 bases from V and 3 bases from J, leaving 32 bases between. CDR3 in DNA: TGTGCCACCAGTGATCCACGGTCATATTCAAAGGGGGGGCAGCGTTTCTACAATGAGCAGTTCTTC. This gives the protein CATSDPRSYSKGGQRFYNEQFF.

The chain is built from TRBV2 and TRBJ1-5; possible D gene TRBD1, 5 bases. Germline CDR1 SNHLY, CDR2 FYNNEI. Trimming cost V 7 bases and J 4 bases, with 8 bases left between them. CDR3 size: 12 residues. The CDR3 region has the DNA TGTGCCAGCACAGGGACTAATCAGCCCCAGCATTTT. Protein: CASTGTNQPQHF.

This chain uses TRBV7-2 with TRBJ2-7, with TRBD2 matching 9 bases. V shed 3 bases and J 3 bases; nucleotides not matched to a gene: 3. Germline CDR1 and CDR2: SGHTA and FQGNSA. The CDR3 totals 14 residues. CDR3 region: CASSLTSGNYEQYF. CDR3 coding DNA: TGTGCCAGCAGCTTGACTAGCGGAAACTACGAGCAGTACTTC.

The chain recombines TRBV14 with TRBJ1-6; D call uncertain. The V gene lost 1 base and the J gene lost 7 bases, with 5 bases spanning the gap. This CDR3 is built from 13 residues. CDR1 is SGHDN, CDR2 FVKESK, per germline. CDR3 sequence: CASSQVPNSPLHF. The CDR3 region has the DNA TGTGCCAGCAGCCAAGTCCCGAATTCACCCCTCCACTTT.

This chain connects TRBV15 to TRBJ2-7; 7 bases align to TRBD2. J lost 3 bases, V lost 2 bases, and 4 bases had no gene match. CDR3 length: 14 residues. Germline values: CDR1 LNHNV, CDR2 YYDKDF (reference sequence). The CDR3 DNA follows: TGTGCCACCAGCAGATATGGGGAGGGCTACGAGCAGTACTTC. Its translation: CATSRYGEGYEQYF.

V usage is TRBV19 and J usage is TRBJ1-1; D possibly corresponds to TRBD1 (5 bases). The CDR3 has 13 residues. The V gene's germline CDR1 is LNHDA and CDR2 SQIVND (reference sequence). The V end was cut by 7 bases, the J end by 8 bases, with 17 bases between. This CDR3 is CASTLRGGTEAFF. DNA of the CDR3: TGTGCCAGTACTCTACGGGGGGGTACGGAAGCTTTCTTT.

Here the CDR3 reads CASSPRGSSYEQYF. CDR3 in DNA: TGTGCCAGCAGCCCTCGAGGGAGCTCCTACGAGCAGTACTTC. The chain has TRBV11-1 and TRBJ2-7; TRBD2 is a possible D gene (5 bases). The CDR3 length is 14 residues. Germline V gives CDR1 SGHAT, CDR2 FQDESV (reference sequence). V was shortened by 5 bases and J by 0 bases, with 11 bases between the two germline ends.

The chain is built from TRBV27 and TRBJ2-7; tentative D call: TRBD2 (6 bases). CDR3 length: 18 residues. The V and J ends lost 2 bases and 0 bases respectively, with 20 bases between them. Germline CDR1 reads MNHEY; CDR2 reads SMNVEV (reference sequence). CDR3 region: CASSLASPFSGRSYEQYF. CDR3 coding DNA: TGTGCCAGCAGTTTAGCTTCTCCTTTCAGCGGGCGCTCCTACGAGCAGTACTTC.

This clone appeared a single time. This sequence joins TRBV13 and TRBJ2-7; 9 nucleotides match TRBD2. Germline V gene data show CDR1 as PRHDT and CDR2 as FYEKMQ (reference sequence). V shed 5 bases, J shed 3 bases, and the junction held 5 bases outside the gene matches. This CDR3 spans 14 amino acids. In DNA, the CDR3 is TGTGCCAGCAGCCCGGGGCGGGGGGGCTACGAGCAGTACTTC. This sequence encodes CASSPGRGGYEQYF.

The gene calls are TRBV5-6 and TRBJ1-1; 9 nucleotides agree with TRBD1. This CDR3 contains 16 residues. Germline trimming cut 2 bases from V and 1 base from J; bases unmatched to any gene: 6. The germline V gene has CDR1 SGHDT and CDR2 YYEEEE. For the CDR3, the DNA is TGTGCCAGCAGCTTCGGACAGGGGTCAGGGAACACTGAAGCTTTCTTT. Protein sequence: CASSFGQGSGNTEAFF.

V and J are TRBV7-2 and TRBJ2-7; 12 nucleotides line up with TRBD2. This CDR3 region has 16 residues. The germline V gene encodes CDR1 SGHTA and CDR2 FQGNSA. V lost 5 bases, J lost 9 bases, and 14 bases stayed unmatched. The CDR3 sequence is CASSERLAGAYVGQYF. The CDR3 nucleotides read TGTGCCAGCAGCGAGCGACTAGCGGGGGCCTACGTGGGGCAGTACTTC.

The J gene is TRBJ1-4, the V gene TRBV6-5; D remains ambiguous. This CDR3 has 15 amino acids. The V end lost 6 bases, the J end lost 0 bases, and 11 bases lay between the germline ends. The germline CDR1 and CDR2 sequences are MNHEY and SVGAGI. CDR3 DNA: TGTGCCAGCAGGGGAGGGATTGCAACTAATGAAAAACTGTTTTTT. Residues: CASRGGIATNEKLFF.

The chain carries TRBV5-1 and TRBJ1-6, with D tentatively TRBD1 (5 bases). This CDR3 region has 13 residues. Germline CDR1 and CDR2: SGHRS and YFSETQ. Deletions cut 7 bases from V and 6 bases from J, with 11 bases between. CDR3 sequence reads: CASYDSANSPLHF. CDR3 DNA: TGCGCCAGCTACGACAGTGCTAATTCACCCCTCCACTTT.

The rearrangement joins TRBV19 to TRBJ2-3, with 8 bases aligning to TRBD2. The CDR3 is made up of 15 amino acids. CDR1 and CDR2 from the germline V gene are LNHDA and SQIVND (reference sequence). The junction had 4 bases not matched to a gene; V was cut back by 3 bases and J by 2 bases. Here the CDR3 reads CASSIAGGLTDTQYF. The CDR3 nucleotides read TGTGCCAGTAGTATTGCGGGGGGCCTCACAGATACGCAGTATTTT.

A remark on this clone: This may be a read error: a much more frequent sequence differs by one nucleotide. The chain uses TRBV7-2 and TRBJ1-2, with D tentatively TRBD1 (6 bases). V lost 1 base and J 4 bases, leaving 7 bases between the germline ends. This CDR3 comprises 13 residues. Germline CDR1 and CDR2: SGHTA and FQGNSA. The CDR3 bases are TGTGCCAGCAGCTTAGTACAGGGCTATGGCTACACCTTC. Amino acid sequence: CASSLVQGYGYTF.

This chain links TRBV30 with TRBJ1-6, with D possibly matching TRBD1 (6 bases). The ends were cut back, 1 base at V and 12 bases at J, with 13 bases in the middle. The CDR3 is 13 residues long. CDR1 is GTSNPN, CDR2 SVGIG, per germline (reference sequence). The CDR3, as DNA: TGTGCCTGGAGTGATACAGGGAGTGGACCCCTCCACTTT. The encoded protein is CAWSDTGSGPLHF.

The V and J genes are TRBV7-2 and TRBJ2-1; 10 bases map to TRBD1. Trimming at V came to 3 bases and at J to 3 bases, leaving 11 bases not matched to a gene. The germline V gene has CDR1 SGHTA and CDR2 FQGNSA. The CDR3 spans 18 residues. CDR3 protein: CASSFLPLGTGDYNEQFF. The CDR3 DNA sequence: TGTGCCAGCAGCTTTCTCCCCCTGGGGACAGGGGACTACAATGAGCAGTTCTTC. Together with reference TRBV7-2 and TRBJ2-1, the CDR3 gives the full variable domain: GAGVSQSPSNKVTEKGKDVELRCDPISGHTALYWYRQSLGQGLEFLIYFQGNSAPDKSGLPSDRFSAERTGGSVSTLTIQRTQQEDSAVYLCASSFLPLGTGDYNEQFFGPGTRLTVL.

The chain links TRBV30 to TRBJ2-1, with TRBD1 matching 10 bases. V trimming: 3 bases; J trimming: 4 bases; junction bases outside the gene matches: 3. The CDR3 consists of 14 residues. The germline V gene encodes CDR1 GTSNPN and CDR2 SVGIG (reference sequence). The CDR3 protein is CAWRTGQGYNEQFF. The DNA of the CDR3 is TGTGCCTGGAGGACGGGACAGGGGTACAATGAGCAGTTCTTC.

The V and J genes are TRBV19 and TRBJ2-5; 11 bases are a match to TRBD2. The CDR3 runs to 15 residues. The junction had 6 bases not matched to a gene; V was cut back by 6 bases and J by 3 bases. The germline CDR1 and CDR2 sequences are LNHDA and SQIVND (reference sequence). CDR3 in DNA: TGTGCCAGTAGACCTATGGGACTAGCGGAAGAGACCCAGTACTTC. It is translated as CASRPMGLAEETQYF. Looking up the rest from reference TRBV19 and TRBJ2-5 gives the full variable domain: DGGITQSPKYLFRKEGQNVTLSCEQNLNHDAMYWYRQDPGQGLRLIYYSQIVNDFQKGDIAEGYSVSREKKESFPLTVTSAQKNPTAFYLCASRPMGLAEETQYFGPGTRLLVL.

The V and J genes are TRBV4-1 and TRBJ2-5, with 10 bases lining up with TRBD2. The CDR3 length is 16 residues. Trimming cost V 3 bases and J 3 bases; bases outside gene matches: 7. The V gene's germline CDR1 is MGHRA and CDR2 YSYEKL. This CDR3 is CASSQNPAGGEETQYF. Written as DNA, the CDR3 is TGCGCCAGCAGCCAGAACCCAGCGGGGGGGGAAGAGACCCAGTACTTC.

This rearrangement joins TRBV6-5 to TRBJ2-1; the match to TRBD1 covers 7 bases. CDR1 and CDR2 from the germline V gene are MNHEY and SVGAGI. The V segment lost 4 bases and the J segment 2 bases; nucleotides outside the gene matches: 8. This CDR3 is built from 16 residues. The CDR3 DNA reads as TGTGCCAGCAGTTCCCGGGACAGCCTAACCTACAATGAGCAGTTCTTC. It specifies CASSSRDSLTYNEQFF.

In DNA, the CDR3 is TGTGCCAGCACCGAATCGGATCAGCCCCAGCATTTT. Translation gives CASTESDQPQHF. V gene TRBV28 combines with J gene TRBJ1-5; no definite D call. The V gene lost 7 bases and the J gene lost 5 bases, with 9 bases spanning the gap. CDR1 and CDR2 (germline): MDHEN, SYDVKM. The CDR3 runs to 12 residues.

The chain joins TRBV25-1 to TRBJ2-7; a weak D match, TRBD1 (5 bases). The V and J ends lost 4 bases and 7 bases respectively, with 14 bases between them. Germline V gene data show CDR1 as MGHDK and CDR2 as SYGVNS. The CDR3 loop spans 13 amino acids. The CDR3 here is CASSVDIIGEQYF. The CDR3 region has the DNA TGTGCCAGCAGTGTGGACATCATCGGGGAGCAGTACTTC.